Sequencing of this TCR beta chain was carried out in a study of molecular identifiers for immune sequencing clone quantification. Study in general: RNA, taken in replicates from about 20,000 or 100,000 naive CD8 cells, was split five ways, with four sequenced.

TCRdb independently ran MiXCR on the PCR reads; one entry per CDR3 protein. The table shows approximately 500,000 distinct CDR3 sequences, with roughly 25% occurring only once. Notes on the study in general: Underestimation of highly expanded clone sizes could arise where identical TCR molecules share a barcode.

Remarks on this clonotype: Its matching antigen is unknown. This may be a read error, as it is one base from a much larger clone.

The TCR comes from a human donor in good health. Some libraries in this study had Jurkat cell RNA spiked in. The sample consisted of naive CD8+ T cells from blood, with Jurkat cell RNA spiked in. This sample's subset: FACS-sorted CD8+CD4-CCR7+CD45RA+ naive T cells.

DNA for the CDR3: TGCAGTGCCCCCAATCCCTGGACAGGTTATAGCAATCAGCCCCGGCATTTT. Amino acids: CSAPNPWTGYSNQPRHF. This rearrangement joins TRBV20-1 to TRBJ1-5, with 7 bases matching TRBD1. The germline V gene has CDR1 DFQATT and CDR2 SNEGSKA (reference sequence). This CDR3 has 17 residues.